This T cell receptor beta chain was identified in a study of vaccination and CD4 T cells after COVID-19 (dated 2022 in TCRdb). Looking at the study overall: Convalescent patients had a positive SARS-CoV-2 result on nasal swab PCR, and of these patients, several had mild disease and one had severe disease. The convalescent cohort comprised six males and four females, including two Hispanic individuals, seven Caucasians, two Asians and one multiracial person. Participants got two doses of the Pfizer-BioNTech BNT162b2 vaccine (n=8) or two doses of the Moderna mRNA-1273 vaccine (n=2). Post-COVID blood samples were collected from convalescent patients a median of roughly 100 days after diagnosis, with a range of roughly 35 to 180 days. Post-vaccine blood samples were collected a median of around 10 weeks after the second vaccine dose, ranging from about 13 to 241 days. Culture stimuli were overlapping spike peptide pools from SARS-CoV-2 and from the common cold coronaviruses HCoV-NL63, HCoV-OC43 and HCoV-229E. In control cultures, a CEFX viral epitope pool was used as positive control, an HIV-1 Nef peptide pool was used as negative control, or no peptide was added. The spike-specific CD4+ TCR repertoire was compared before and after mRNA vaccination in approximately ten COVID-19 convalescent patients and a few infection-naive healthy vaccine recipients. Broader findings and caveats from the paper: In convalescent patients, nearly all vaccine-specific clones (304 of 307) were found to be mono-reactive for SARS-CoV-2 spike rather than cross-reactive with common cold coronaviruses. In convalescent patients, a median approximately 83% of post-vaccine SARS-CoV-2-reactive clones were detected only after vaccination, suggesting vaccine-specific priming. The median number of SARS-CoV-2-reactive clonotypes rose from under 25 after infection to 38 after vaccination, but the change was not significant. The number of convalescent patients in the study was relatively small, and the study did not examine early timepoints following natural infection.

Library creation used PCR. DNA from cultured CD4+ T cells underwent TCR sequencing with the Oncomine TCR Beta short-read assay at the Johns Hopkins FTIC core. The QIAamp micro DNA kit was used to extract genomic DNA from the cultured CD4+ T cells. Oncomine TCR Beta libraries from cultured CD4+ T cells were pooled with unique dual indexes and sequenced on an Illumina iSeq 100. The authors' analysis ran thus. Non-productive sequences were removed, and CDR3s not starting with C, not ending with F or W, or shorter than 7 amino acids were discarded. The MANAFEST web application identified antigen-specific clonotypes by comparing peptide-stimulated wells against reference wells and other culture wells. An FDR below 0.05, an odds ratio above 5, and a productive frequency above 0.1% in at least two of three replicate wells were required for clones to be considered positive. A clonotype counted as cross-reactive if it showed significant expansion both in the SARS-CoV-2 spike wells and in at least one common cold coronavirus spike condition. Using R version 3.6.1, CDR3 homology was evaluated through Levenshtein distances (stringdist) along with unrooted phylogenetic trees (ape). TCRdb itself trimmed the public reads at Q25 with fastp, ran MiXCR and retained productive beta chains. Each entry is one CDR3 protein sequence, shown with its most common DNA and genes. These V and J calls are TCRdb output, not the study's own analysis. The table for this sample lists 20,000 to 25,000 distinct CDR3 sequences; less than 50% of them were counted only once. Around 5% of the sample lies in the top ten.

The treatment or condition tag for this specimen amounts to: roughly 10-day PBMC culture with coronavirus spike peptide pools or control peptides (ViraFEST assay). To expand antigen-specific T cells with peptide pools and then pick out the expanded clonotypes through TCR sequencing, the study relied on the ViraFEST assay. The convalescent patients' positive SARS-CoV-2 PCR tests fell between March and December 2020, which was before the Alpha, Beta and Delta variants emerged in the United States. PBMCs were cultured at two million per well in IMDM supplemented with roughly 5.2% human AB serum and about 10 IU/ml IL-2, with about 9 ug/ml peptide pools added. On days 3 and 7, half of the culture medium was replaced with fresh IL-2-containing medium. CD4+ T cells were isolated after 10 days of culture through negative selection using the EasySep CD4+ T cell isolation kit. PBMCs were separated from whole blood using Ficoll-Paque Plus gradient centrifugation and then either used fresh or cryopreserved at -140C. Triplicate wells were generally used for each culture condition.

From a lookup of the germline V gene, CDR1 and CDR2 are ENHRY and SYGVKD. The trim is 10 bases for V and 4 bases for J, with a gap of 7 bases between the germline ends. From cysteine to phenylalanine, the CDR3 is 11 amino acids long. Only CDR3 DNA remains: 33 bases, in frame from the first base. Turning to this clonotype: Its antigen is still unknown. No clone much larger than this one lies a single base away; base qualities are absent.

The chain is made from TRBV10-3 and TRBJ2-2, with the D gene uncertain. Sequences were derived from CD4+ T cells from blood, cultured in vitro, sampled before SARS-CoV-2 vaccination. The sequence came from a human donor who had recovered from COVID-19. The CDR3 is CATRLTGELFF. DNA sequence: TGTGCCACCCGCCTCACCGGGGAGCTGTTTTTT.